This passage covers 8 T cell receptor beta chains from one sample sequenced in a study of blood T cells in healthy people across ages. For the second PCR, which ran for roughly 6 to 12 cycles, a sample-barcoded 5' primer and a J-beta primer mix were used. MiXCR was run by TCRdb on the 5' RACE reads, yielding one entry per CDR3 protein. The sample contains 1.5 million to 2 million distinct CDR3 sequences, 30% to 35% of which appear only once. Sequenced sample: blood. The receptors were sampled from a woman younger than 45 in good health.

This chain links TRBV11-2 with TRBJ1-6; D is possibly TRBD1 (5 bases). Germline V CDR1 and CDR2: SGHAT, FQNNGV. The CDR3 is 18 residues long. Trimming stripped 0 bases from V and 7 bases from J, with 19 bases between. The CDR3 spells CASSLDDGAWFWNSPLHF. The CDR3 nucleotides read TGTGCCAGCAGCTTAGATGACGGGGCTTGGTTTTGGAATTCACCCCTCCACTTT.

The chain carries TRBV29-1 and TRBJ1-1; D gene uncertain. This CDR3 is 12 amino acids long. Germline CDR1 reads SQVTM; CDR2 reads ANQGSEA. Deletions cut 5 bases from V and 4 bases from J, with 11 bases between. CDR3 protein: CSVLPLPTEAFF. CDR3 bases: TGCAGCGTTCTCCCGCTTCCCACTGAAGCTTTCTTT.

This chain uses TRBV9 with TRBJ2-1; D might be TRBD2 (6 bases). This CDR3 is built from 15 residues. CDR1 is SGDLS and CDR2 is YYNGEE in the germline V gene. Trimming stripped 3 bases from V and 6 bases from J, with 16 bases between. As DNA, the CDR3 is TGTGCCAGCAGCGCGTCCTTGGAGGGAACCAATGAGCAGTTCTTC. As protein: CASSASLEGTNEQFF.

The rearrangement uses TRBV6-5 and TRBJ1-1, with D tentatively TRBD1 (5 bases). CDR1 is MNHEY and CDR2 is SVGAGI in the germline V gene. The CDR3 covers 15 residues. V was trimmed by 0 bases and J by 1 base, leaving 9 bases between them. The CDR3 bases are TGTGCCAGCAGTTACTCGAGCGGGGCGAACACTGAAGCTTTCTTT. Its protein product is CASSYSSGANTEAFF.

The CDR3 loop is CASSQSPKVGETQYF. The CDR3, as DNA: TGTGCCAGCAGTCAATCCCCCAAGGTTGGGGAGACCCAGTACTTC. This chain uses TRBV2 with TRBJ2-7; D uncertain. The J call may be incorrect, as the DNA end agrees better with TRBJ2-5. The CDR3 consists of 15 residues. The V gene's germline CDR1 is SNHLY and CDR2 FYNNEI.

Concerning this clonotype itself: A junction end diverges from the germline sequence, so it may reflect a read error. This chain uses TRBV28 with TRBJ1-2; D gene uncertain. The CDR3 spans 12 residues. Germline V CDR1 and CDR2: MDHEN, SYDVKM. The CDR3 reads CASTELNYGYAF. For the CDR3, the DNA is TGTGCCAGCACCGAGCTAAACTATGGCTACGCCTTC.

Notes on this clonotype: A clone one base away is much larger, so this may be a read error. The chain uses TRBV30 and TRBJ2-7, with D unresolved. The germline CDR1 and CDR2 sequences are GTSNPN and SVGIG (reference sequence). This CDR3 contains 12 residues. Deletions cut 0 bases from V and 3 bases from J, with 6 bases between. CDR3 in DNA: TGTGCCTGGAGTGTAAGACGCTACGAGCAGTACTTC. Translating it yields CAWSVRRYEQYF.

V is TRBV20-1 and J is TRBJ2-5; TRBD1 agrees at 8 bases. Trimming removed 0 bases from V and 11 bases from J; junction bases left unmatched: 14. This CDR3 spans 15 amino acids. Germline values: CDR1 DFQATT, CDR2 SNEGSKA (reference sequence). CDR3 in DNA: TGCAGTGCTAGAGATCAGGAACAGGGGGAGTGGGAGCAGTACTTC. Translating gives CSARDQEQGEWEQYF.